Shown below are 28 T cell receptor beta chains from a single sample sequenced in a study of blood T cell repertoires in COVID-19. Assay: immunoSEQ multiplex PCR; the TCRdb copy retains only in-frame clones and omits some. The data contain under 200,000 clones, about 83% of them singletons. Sequencing was done on a sample of peripheral blood. The origin of the receptors is a human donor in a cohort sampled during active COVID-19.

V and J are TRBV24-1 and TRBJ2-5; 8 bases are a match to TRBD1. J was trimmed by 1 base and V by 3 bases; bases with no gene match: 9. The germline V gene has CDR1 KGHDR and CDR2 SFDVKD. The CDR3 extends over 17 amino acids. The DNA of the CDR3 is TGTGCCACCAGTGATCCTTCGGGGACAGGAATCCAAGAGACCCAGTACTTC. Translating gives CATSDPSGTGIQETQYF.

This clone was seen only a few times. The chain links TRBV5-4 to TRBJ1-2; 8 bases match TRBD1. Germline V gene lookup returns CDR1 SGHNT and CDR2 YYREEE (reference sequence). The CDR3 is 13 amino acids. With 4 bases clipped from V and 6 bases from J, the junction kept 5 bases outside the gene matches. CDR3 DNA: TGTGCCAGCAGCACAGACAGGGGCCATGGCTACACCTTC. It encodes CASSTDRGHGYTF.

The gene calls are TRBV7-9 and TRBJ2-3; 7 bases are a match to TRBD1. Germline V gene data show CDR1 as SEHNR and CDR2 as FQNEAQ (reference sequence). V lost 6 bases to trimming and J lost 5 bases; unmatched junction nucleotides: 8. The CDR3 contains 14 residues. CDR3 in DNA: TGTGCCAGCAGTTCCACAGGGGTTGGAGATACGCAGTATTTT. It is translated as CASSSTGVGDTQYF. Together with reference TRBV7-9 and TRBJ2-3, the CDR3 gives the full variable domain: DTGVSQNPRHKITKRGQNVTFRCDPISEHNRLYWYRQTLGQGPEFLTYFQNEAQLEKSRLLSDRFSAERPKGSFSTLEIQRTEQGDSAMYLCASSSTGVGDTQYFGPGTRLTVL.

This clone was seen once. V and J are TRBV25-1 and TRBJ2-2; D possibly corresponds to TRBD2 (6 bases). V was trimmed by 7 bases and J by 8 bases, leaving 11 bases between them. Germline V CDR1 and CDR2: MGHDK, SYGVNS. The CDR3 covers 12 residues. This chain's CDR3 is CASTPREGELFF. Here the CDR3 DNA reads TGTGCCAGCACCCCCCGGGAGGGGGAGCTGTTTTTT.

This clone was recorded a few times. The chain recombines TRBV3-1 (or the pseudogene TRBV3-2) with TRBJ1-4, with TRBD1 identical over 8 bases. Trimming at V came to 0 bases and at J to 13 bases, leaving 10 bases not matched to a gene. The CDR3 covers 15 residues. In germline, CDR1 is LGHDT, CDR2 YNNKEL (reference sequence). DNA of the CDR3: TGTGCCAGCAGCCAAGAAGGGACAGGTAATGAGGGACTGTTTTTT. Its protein product is CASSQEGTGNEGLFF.

The chain links TRBV28 to TRBJ2-7; TRBD1 matches 11 bases. This CDR3 comprises 14 residues. The V and J ends lost 9 bases and 4 bases, in that order; junction bases with no gene match: 8. Germline loops: CDR1 MDHEN, CDR2 SYDVKM. As DNA, the CDR3 is TGTGCCAGTACCGGGACAGGGGGTTTTTACGAGCAGTACTTC. It is translated as CASTGTGGFYEQYF.

This chain links TRBV3-1 (or the pseudogene TRBV3-2) with TRBJ1-2; 7 nucleotides match TRBD1. Per the germline V gene, CDR1 is LGHDT and CDR2 is YNNKEL (reference sequence). V was clipped by 4 bases and J by 10 bases; unmatched bases: 6. The CDR3 runs 12 residues. Here the CDR3 reads CASSPQGVPYTF. CDR3 DNA sequence: TGTGCCAGCAGCCCCCAGGGGGTCCCCTACACCTTC.

This clone was counted once. The chain has TRBV28 and TRBJ2-7; D possibly corresponds to TRBD2 (6 bases). The CDR3 has 13 amino acids. CDR1 and CDR2 (germline): MDHEN, SYDVKM. V lost 3 bases and J lost 4, with 10 bases in between. CDR3 DNA sequence: TGTGCCAGCAGTTTCGCCGGGGGATACGAGCAGTACTTC. Protein sequence: CASSFAGGYEQYF.

This clone was seen a single time. The gene calls are TRBV24-1 and TRBJ2-2, with D possibly being TRBD1 (5 bases). Germline lookup yields CDR1 KGHDR and CDR2 SFDVKD. V was trimmed by 2 bases and J by 5 bases, leaving 14 bases between them. This CDR3 is 16 amino acids long. CDR3 region: CATSDWQGVGTGELFF. CDR3 DNA: TGTGCCACCAGTGATTGGCAGGGTGTCGGAACCGGGGAGCTGTTTTTT.

The chain links TRBV10-1 to TRBJ2-2; 9 nucleotides align to TRBD2. The CDR3 covers 17 residues. Trimming took 4 bases from V and 6 from J; bases not matched to a gene: 12. Germline CDR1 WNHNN, CDR2 SYGVQD (reference sequence). The CDR3 bases are TGCGCCAGCAGTGGTTTTAGCGGGGGAATCCGACCCGGGGAGCTGTTTTTT. The encoded protein is CASSGFSGGIRPGELFF.

In this sample, this clone turned up once. CDR3 protein: CASSLGDRRNSPLHF. CDR3 coding DNA: TGTGCCAGCAGCTTAGGGGACAGGCGGAATTCACCCCTCCACTTT. The V and J genes are TRBV7-2 and TRBJ1-6; 8 bases match TRBD1. The CDR3 runs to 15 residues. The germline CDR1 and CDR2 sequences are SGHTA and FQGNSA. Germline trimming cut 1 base from V and 7 bases from J; bases unmatched to any gene: 3.

CDR3 amino acids: CASSQTGSGANVLTF. The CDR3 nucleotides are TGTGCCAGCAGCCAGACAGGGTCTGGGGCCAACGTCCTGACTTTC. The J gene is TRBJ2-6, the V gene TRBV27, with TRBD1 matching over 7 bases. In germline, CDR1 is MNHEY, CDR2 SMNVEV (reference sequence). J was trimmed by 1 base and V by 6 bases; bases with no gene match: 3. The CDR3 has 15 residues.

As to this clone: This specimen includes other DNA sequences encoding the same CDR3. The V call is TRBV24-1, the J call TRBJ2-7; tentatively, D is TRBD2 (5 bases). The CDR3 loop spans 12 amino acids. Germline values: CDR1 KGHDR, CDR2 SFDVKD. Trimming pared 4 bases from V and 2 bases from J, leaving 5 bases between. In nucleotides, the CDR3 is TGTGCCACCAGTGAGGGAGCCTACGAGCAGTACTTC. Translated, it gives CATSEGAYEQYF.

The chain employs TRBV7-8 and TRBJ1-6; D remains ambiguous. The ends were cut back, 1 base at V and 0 bases at J, with 7 bases in the middle. The CDR3 is 16 residues long. From germline, CDR1 is SGHVS and CDR2 FQNEAQ. Here the CDR3 reads CASSLGGSSYNSPLHF. The CDR3 coding sequence is TGTGCCAGCAGCTTAGGCGGGAGCTCCTATAATTCACCCCTCCACTTT.

The V and J genes are TRBV6-6 and TRBJ1-1; a possible D gene is TRBD1 (5 bases). Trimming stripped 4 bases from V and 6 bases from J, with 18 bases between. This CDR3 has 15 amino acids. CDR1 is MNHNY and CDR2 is SVGAGI in the germline V gene (reference sequence). CDR3 in DNA: TGTGCCAGCAGTTCGAAGGGACTTGGGGTGGCTGAAGCTTTCTTT. It specifies CASSSKGLGVAEAFF.

J is TRBJ2-7 and V is TRBV19; 8 bases fit TRBD1. The germline V gene encodes CDR1 LNHDA and CDR2 SQIVND (reference sequence). Trimming at V came to 3 bases and at J to 2 bases, leaving 3 bases not matched to a gene. This CDR3 is built from 14 residues. The CDR3 coding sequence is TGTGCCAGTAGTATCCAGACAGGGGCCTACGAGCAGTACTTC. The encoded protein is CASSIQTGAYEQYF.

The genes are TRBV7-2 and TRBJ2-3; 9 bases line up with TRBD2. The CDR3 totals 16 residues. V shed 3 bases, J shed 5 bases, and the junction held 9 bases outside the gene matches. The V gene's germline CDR1 is SGHTA and CDR2 FQGNSA. The CDR3 coding sequence is TGTGCCAGCAGCTTCCGTAGCGGGGGCCTCGGAGATACGCAGTATTTT. Its protein product is CASSFRSGGLGDTQYF.

In the case of this clone: The sample has other DNA sequences that encode this CDR3 too. This chain uses TRBV5-1 with TRBJ2-7, with 11 bases lining up with TRBD1. V shed 3 bases, J shed 4 bases, and the junction held 3 bases outside the gene matches. Germline V gene lookup returns CDR1 SGHRS and CDR2 YFSETQ. The CDR3 is made up of 14 amino acids. The CDR3 DNA is TGCGCCAGCAGCTGGGGACAGGGGGGGTACGAGCAGTACTTC. This translates into CASSWGQGGYEQYF.

This clone has more than one count but fewer than ten. The chain uses TRBV5-1 and TRBJ1-1, with D uncertain. This CDR3 contains 13 residues. Germline CDR1 SGHRS, CDR2 YFSETQ. V was clipped by 5 bases and J by 4 bases, with 12 bases between them. CDR3 amino acids: CASRNTEGTEAFF. The DNA of the CDR3 is TGCGCCAGCAGGAATACGGAGGGCACTGAAGCTTTCTTT. Full variable domain (missing parts from reference TRBV5-1 and TRBJ1-1): KAGVTQTPRYLIKTRGQQVTLSCSPISGHRSVSWYQQTPGQGLQFLFEYFSETQRNKGNFPGRFSGRQFSNSRSEMNVSTLELGDSALYLCASRNTEGTEAFFGQGTRLTVV.

The chain uses TRBV7-2 and TRBJ1-2; a possible D gene is TRBD1 (6 bases). CDR1 SGHTA and CDR2 FQGNSA come from the germline V gene. This CDR3 is built from 16 residues. Trimming took 1 base from V and 4 from J, leaving 16 bases between them. CDR3 nucleotides: TGTGCCAGCAGCTTAGGGGGCAGGGGAGCCACCTATGGCTACACCTTC. Amino acids: CASSLGGRGATYGYTF.

The sample holds a few counts of this clone. The V and J genes are TRBV9 and TRBJ2-7; weak D call: TRBD1 (5 bases). In germline, CDR1 is SGDLS, CDR2 YYNGEE. The CDR3 consists of 15 residues. Trimming cost V 0 bases and J 4 bases, with 14 bases left between them. The CDR3 here is CASSVEGRDEYEQYF. In DNA form, the CDR3 reads TGTGCCAGCAGCGTAGAAGGCAGGGATGAGTACGAGCAGTACTTC. The complete variable domain, with remaining parts taken from reference TRBV9 and TRBJ2-7, reads DSGVTQTPKHLITATGQRVTLRCSPRSGDLSVYWYQQSLDQGLQFLIQYYNGEERAKGNILERFSAQQFPDLHSELNLSSLELGDSALYFCASSVEGRDEYEQYFGPGTRLTVT.

The V call is TRBV7-9, the J call TRBJ1-5; 7 bases map to TRBD1. V shed 3 bases, J shed 4 bases, and the junction held 3 bases outside the gene matches. The germline CDR1 and CDR2 sequences are SEHNR and FQNEAQ (reference sequence). This CDR3 is 14 amino acids long. In nucleotides, the CDR3 is TGTGCCAGCAGCTTGACAGGGCAAAATCAGCCCCAGCATTTT. It yields the protein CASSLTGQNQPQHF. Drawing the rest from reference TRBV7-9 and TRBJ1-5, the complete variable domain is DTGVSQNPRHKITKRGQNVTFRCDPISEHNRLYWYRQTLGQGPEFLTYFQNEAQLEKSRLLSDRFSAERPKGSFSTLEIQRTEQGDSAMYLCASSLTGQNQPQHFGDGTRLSIL.

The V and J genes are TRBV9 and TRBJ2-3; 8 bases map to TRBD2. Germline CDR1 is SGDLS and CDR2 is YYNGEE. V was pared by 0 bases and J by 2 bases, with 5 bases of the junction left unmatched. The CDR3 runs to 16 residues. CDR3 DNA sequence: TGTGCCAGCAGCGTAGACCCGGGAGGGCCCACAGATACGCAGTATTTT. This gives the protein CASSVDPGGPTDTQYF.

J is TRBJ2-7 and V is TRBV19, with TRBD1 as a possible D gene (7 bases). The CDR3 has 13 amino acids. The V and J ends lost 8 bases and 7 bases respectively, with 18 bases between them. Germline V gene data show CDR1 as LNHDA and CDR2 as SQIVND (reference sequence). The CDR3 DNA reads as TGTGCCAGTTTCCGACAGGGACTGAAAGAGCAGTACTTC. Residues: CASFRQGLKEQYF. Filled out from reference TRBV19 and TRBJ2-7, the complete variable domain reads DGGITQSPKYLFRKEGQNVTLSCEQNLNHDAMYWYRQDPGQGLRLIYYSQIVNDFQKGDIAEGYSVSREKKESFPLTVTSAQKNPTAFYLCASFRQGLKEQYFGPGTRLTVT.

The V and J genes are TRBV29-1 and TRBJ2-7; TRBD1 matches 10 bases. The trim removed 4 bases at V and 2 bases at J, leaving 5 bases unmatched. CDR3 size: 14 residues. CDR1 is SQVTM, CDR2 ANQGSEA, per germline. CDR3 loop: CSVAGTGETYEQYF. For the CDR3, the DNA is TGCAGCGTTGCCGGGACAGGGGAAACCTACGAGCAGTACTTC.

The chain combines TRBV28 with TRBJ2-6; D is ambiguous. V gave up 2 bases and J gave up 4 bases, with 9 bases separating them. The CDR3 is made up of 15 amino acids. Germline CDR1 reads MDHEN; CDR2 reads SYDVKM. Here the CDR3 reads CASSLRVVGANVLTF. The CDR3 DNA reads as TGTGCCAGCAGTTTACGGGTAGTAGGGGCCAACGTCCTGACTTTC.

The gene calls are TRBV4-1 and TRBJ2-5, with 10 bases fitting TRBD1. The CDR3 consists of 15 residues. The germline CDR1 and CDR2 sequences are MGHRA and YSYEKL. Trimming cost V 4 bases and J 1 base; bases outside gene matches: 3. This CDR3 is CASSLDRGRQETQYF. DNA for the CDR3: TGCGCCAGCAGCCTAGACAGGGGGCGCCAAGAGACCCAGTACTTC.

The chain carries TRBV7-2 and TRBJ2-7; D gene ambiguous. Germline CDR1 reads SGHTA; CDR2 reads FQGNSA. The CDR3 runs 18 residues. Trimming stripped 5 bases from V and 0 bases from J, with 23 bases between. The CDR3 sequence is CASSIPGPDLRSSYEQYF. CDR3 nucleotide sequence: TGTGCCAGCAGCATTCCTGGCCCTGACCTAAGGAGCTCCTACGAGCAGTACTTC.